The 9 T cell receptor beta chains below come from one sample, sequenced in a study of blood T cell repertoires in COVID-19. The data were produced by immunoSEQ multiplex PCR, yet TCRdb's version contains in-frame clones alone and is incomplete. Counted here are tens of thousands of clones, around 79% occurring once; the ten biggest clones make up 24%. Sequenced sample: peripheral blood. Source of these receptors: a human donor in a cohort sampled during active COVID-19.

J is TRBJ2-1 and V is TRBV5-1; maybe TRBD2 (5 bases). Germline V lookup: CDR1 SGHRS, CDR2 YFSETQ. This CDR3 region has 13 residues. V lost 0 bases to trimming and J lost 12 bases, with 13 bases between them. The CDR3 DNA reads as TGCGCCAGCAGCTTGGAATCTAGCTTGAGGCAGTTCTTC. Its protein product is CASSLESSLRQFF.

This chain links TRBV4-1 with TRBJ2-1; 9 bases are shared with TRBD1. The CDR3 totals 15 residues. The V segment lost 4 bases and the J segment 6 bases; nucleotides outside the gene matches: 7. CDR1 is MGHRA and CDR2 is YSYEKL in the germline V gene. The CDR3 DNA sequence: TGCGCCAGCAGCCGACCGGGACAGGGAGCCAATGAGCAGTTCTTC. Its translation: CASSRPGQGANEQFF.

The chain employs TRBV5-4 and TRBJ2-7; perhaps TRBD2 as D (7 bases). Trimming took 4 bases from V and 6 from J, leaving 17 bases between them. Per the germline V gene, CDR1 is SGHNT and CDR2 is YYREEE (reference sequence). This CDR3 contains 14 residues. CDR3 DNA: TGTGCCAGCAGCCCGGGGGCGGGAGCGCCCGAGCAGTACTTC. Translation: CASSPGAGAPEQYF.

V gene TRBV15 combines with J gene TRBJ1-2; D might be TRBD1 (5 bases). Trimming cost V 1 base and J 4 bases, with 16 bases left between them. This CDR3 is built from 16 residues. Germline CDR1 reads LNHNV; CDR2 reads YYDKDF (reference sequence). The CDR3 coding sequence is TGTGCCACCAGCAGAGGTGGGGGGGAAGTAGGCTATGGCTACACCTTC. This sequence encodes CATSRGGGEVGYGYTF.

The rearrangement joins TRBV4-1 to TRBJ1-1, with D unclear. Germline V lookup: CDR1 MGHRA, CDR2 YSYEKL. V was pared by 1 base and J by 1 base, with 10 bases between. This CDR3 has 15 amino acids. The CDR3 nucleotides read TGCGCCAGCAGCCAAGTGGAGGAGTGGAACACTGAAGCTTTCTTT. It is translated as CASSQVEEWNTEAFF.

This rearrangement joins TRBV6-1 to TRBJ2-2; tentative D call: TRBD2 (6 bases). V was clipped by 2 bases and J by 1 base, with 11 bases between them. The length of the CDR3 is 16 residues. Germline CDR1 and CDR2: MNHNS and SASEGT. DNA of the CDR3: TGTGCCAGCAGTGAAAGCGGCGGGATGAACACCGGGGAGCTGTTTTTT. Its protein product is CASSESGGMNTGELFF.

The rearrangement uses TRBV7-9 and TRBJ2-2; D may be TRBD1 (5 bases). Trimming stripped 2 bases from V and 4 bases from J, with 14 bases between. The CDR3 consists of 16 residues. The germline V gene encodes CDR1 SEHNR and CDR2 FQNEAQ (reference sequence). Here the CDR3 reads CASSLRGPTTTGELFF. For the CDR3, the DNA is TGTGCCAGCAGCTTAAGGGGTCCCACTACCACCGGGGAGCTGTTTTTT.

This clone was detected a few times. V is TRBV7-9 and J is TRBJ2-5; D is uncertain. Trimming took off 0 bases at V and 5 bases at J, with 4 bases between the two ends. The germline gives CDR1 SEHNR, CDR2 FQNEAQ (reference sequence). The CDR3 totals 12 residues. CDR3 DNA: TGTGCCAGCAGCTTAGCGTCGGAGACCCAGTACTTC. Its protein is CASSLASETQYF.

V and J are TRBV19 and TRBJ2-1, with 10 bases aligning to TRBD1. This CDR3 has 14 residues. Losses at the gene ends were 6 bases for V and 6 bases for J; bases not matched to a gene: 5. Germline V gene sequence: CDR1 LNHDA, CDR2 SQIVND (reference sequence). The CDR3 loop reads CASRPGQGINEQFF. CDR3 DNA: TGTGCCAGTAGACCGGGACAGGGGATCAATGAGCAGTTCTTC. The whole variable domain, filled in from reference TRBV19 and TRBJ2-1, reads DGGITQSPKYLFRKEGQNVTLSCEQNLNHDAMYWYRQDPGQGLRLIYYSQIVNDFQKGDIAEGYSVSREKKESFPLTVTSAQKNPTAFYLCASRPGQGINEQFFGPGTRLTVL.